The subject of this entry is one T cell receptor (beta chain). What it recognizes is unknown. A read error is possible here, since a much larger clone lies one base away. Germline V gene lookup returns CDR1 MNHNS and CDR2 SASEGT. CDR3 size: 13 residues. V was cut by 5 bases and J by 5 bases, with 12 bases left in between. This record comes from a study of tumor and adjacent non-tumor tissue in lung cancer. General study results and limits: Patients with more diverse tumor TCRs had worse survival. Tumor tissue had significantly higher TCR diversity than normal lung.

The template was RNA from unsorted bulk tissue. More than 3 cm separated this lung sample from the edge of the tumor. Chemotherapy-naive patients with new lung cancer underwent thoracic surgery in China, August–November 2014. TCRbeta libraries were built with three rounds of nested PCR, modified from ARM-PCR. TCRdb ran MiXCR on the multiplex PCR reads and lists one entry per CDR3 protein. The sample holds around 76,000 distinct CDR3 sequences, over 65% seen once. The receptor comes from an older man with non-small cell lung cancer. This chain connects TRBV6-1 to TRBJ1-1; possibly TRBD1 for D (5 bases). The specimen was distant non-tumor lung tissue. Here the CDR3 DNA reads TGTGCCAGCAGTTTGGACAAGTTGACTGAAGCTTTCTTT. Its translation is CASSLDKLTEAFF.